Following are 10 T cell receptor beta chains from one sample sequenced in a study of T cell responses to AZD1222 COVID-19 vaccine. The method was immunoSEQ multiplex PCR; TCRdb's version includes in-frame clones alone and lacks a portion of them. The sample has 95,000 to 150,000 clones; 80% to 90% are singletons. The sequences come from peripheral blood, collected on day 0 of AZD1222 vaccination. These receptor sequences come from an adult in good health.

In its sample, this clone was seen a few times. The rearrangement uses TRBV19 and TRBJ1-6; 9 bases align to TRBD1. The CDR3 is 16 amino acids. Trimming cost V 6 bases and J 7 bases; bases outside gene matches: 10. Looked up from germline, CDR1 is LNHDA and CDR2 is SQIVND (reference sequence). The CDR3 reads CASRGTGTPVNSPLHF. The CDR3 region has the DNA TGTGCCAGTAGAGGGACAGGGACCCCTGTAAATTCACCCCTCCACTTT.

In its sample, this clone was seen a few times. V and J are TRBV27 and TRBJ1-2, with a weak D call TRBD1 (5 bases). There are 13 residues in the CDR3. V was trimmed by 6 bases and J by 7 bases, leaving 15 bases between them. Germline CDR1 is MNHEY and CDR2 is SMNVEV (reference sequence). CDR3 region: CASSPGGVPGYTF. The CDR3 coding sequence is TGTGCCAGCAGCCCGGGGGGGGTACCTGGCTACACCTTC.

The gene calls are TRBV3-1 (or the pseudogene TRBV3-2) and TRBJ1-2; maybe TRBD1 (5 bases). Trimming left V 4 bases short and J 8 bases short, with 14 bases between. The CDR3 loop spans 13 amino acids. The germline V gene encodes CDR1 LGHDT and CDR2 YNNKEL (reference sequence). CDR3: CASSRATVDGYTF. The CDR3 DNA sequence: TGTGCCAGCAGCCGGGCGACAGTGGACGGCTACACCTTC.

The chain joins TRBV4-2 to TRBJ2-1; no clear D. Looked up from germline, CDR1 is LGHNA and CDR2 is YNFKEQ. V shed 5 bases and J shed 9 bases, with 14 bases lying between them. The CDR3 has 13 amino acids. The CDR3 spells CASSLSPDGEQFF. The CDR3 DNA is TGTGCCAGCAGCTTGTCGCCCGATGGTGAGCAGTTCTTC.

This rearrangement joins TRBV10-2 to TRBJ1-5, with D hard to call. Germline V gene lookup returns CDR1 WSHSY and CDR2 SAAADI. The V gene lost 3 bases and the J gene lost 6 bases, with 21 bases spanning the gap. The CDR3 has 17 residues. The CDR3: CASSESELWTRTQPQHF. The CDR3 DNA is TGCGCCAGCAGTGAATCTGAACTGTGGACTCGCACTCAGCCCCAGCATTTT.

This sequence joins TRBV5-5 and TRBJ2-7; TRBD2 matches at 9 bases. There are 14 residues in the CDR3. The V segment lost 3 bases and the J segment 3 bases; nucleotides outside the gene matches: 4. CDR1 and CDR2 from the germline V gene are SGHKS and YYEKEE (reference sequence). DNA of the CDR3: TGTGCCAGCAGCTCGTTACTAGCGGGCTACGAGCAGTACTTC. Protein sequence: CASSSLLAGYEQYF.

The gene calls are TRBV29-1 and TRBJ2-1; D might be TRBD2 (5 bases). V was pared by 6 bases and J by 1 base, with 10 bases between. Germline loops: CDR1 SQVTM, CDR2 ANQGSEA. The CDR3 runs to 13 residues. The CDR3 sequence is CSVDRGSYNEQFF. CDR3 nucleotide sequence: TGCAGCGTGGACCGGGGATCCTACAATGAGCAGTTCTTC.

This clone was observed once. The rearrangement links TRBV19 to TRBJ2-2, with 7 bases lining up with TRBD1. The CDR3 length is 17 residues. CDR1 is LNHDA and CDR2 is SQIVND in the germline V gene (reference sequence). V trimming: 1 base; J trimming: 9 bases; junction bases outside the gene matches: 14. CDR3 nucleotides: TGTGCCAGTAGTATAGGTTCCCATCCGAGACAGGGACGGGAGCTGTTTTTT. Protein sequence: CASSIGSHPRQGRELFF.

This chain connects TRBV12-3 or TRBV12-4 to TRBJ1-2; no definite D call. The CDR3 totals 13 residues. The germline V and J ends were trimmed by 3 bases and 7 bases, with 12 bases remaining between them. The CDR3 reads CASSFRAQTGYTF. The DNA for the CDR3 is TGTGCCAGCAGTTTCCGGGCTCAAACTGGCTACACCTTC.

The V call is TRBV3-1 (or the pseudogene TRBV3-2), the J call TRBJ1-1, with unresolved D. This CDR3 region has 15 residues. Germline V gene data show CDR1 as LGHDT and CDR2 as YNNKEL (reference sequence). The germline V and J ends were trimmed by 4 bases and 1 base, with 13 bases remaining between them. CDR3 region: CASSPRSFGNTEAFF. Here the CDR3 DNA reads TGTGCCAGCAGCCCCCGGTCTTTCGGGAACACTGAAGCTTTCTTT.